This T cell receptor (beta chain) was recorded in a study of B cell selection in AIRE deficiency. Broader study findings: In TCRBV usage, CDR3 length and diversity, patient Tconv and Treg cells matched healthy donors. TCRbeta-only data showed under 45% of shared healthy Treg sequences in healthy Tconv. Of more than 3,000 shared Treg TCRbeta sequences, roughly 33% were healthy-only, just under 9.5% patient-only. Shared Treg sequences had shorter CDR3s, biased toward rearrangements with few non-templated insertions.

The assay was immunoSEQ multiplex PCR, and TCRdb's table has in-frame clones only and misses some. The sample has 1,700 or so clones, 84% seen once. This clone was seen only once. Its antigen is not identified. The regulatory T cell sort gate was CD4+CD25hiCD127low/negative. This sequence originates from a human donor in good health. The sequencing sample was made of CD4+CD25+ Tregs sorted from PBMCs.

CDR3 in amino acids: CASSFMVPGTGMETQYF. Written as DNA, the CDR3 is TGTGCCAGCAGCTTTATGGTGCCTGGGACAGGGATGGAGACCCAGTACTTC. The chain combines TRBV7-6 with TRBJ2-5; TRBD1 matches 9 bases. Germline CDR1 SGHVS, CDR2 FNYEAQ. This CDR3 is built from 17 residues. The V segment lost 3 bases and the J segment 5 bases; nucleotides outside the gene matches: 13.